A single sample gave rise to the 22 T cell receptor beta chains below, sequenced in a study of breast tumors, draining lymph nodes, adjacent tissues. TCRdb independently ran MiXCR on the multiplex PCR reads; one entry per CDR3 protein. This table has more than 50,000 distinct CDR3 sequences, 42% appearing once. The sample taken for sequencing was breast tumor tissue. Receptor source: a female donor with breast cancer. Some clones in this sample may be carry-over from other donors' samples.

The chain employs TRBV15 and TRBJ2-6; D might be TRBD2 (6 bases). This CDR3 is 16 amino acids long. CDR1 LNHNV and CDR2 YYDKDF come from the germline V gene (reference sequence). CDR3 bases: TGTGTCACTAGCAGAGGGGTGGGGGCTGGGGCCAACGTCCTGACTTTC. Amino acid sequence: CVTSRGVGAGANVLTF.

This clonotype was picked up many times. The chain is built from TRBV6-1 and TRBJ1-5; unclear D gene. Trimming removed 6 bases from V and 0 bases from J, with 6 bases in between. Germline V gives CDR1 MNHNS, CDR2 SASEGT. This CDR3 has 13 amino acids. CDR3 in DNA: TGTGCCAGCAGGGAAAATAGCAATCAGCCCCAGCATTTT. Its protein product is CASRENSNQPQHF.

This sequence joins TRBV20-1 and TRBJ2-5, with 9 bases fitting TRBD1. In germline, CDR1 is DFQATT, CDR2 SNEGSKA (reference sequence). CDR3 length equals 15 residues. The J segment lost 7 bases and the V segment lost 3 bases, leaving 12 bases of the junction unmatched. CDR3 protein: CSASPGDRGYLTQYF. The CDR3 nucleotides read TGCAGTGCTAGCCCAGGTGACAGGGGGTACTTGACCCAGTACTTC.

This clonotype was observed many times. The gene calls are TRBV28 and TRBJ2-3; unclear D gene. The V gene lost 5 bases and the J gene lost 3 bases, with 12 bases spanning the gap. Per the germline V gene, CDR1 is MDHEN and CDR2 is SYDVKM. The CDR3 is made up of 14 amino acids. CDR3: CASSPALQTDTQYF. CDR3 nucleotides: TGTGCCAGCAGTCCGGCTCTACAGACAGATACGCAGTATTTT.

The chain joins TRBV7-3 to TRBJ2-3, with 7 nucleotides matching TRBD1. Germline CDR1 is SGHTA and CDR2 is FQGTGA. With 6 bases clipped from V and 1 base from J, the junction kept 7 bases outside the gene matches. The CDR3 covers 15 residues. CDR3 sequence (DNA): TGTGCCAGCAGGTCACAGGGGACGGGCACAGATACGCAGTATTTT. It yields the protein CASRSQGTGTDTQYF.

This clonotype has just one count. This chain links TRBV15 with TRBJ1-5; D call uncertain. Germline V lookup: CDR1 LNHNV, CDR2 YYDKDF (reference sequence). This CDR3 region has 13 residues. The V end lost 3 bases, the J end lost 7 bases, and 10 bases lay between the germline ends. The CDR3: CATSSPSGQPQHF. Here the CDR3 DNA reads TGTGCCACCAGCAGTCCTTCCGGGCAGCCCCAGCATTTT.

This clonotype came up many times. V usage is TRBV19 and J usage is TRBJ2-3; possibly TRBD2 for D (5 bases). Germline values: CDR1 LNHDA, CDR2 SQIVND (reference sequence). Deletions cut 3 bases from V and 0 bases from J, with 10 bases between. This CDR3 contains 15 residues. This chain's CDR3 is CASSIEGGSTDTQYF. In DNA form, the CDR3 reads TGTGCCAGTAGTATCGAGGGCGGAAGCACAGATACGCAGTATTTT.

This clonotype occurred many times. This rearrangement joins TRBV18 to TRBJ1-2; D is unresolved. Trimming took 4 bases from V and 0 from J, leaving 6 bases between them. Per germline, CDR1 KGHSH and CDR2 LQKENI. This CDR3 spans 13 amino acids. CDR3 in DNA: TGTGCCAGCTCACGCCCTCCTAACTATGGCTACACCTTC. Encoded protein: CASSRPPNYGYTF.

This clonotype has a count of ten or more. The CDR3 region is CASSQGLAEANEQFF. The CDR3 DNA is TGTGCCAGCAGCCAAGGACTAGCGGAGGCCAATGAGCAGTTCTTC. V is TRBV3-1 and J is TRBJ2-1, with 9 bases lining up with TRBD2. The V gene's germline CDR1 is LGHDT and CDR2 YNNKEL (reference sequence). The CDR3 has 15 amino acids. Trimming took 1 base from V and 6 from J; bases not matched to a gene: 4.

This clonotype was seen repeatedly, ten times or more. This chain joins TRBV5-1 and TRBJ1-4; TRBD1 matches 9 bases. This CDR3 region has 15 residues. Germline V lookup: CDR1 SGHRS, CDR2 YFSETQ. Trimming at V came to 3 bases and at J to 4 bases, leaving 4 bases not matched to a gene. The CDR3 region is CASSWGTGYNEKLFF. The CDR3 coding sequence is TGCGCCAGCAGCTGGGGGACAGGGTATAATGAAAAACTGTTTTTT.

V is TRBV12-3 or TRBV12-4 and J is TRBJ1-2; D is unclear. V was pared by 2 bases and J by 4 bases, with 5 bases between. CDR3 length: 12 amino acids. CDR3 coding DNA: TGTGCCAGCAGTTTATCCGTCTATGGCTACACCTTC. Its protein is CASSLSVYGYTF.

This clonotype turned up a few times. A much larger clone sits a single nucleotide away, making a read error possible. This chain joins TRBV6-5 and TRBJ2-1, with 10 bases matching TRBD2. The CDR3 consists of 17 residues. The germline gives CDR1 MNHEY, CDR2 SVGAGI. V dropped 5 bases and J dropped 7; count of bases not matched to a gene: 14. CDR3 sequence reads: CASSHADTSGNLNEQFF. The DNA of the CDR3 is TGTGCCAGCAGTCACGCGGACACTAGCGGGAATTTGAATGAGCAGTTCTTC.

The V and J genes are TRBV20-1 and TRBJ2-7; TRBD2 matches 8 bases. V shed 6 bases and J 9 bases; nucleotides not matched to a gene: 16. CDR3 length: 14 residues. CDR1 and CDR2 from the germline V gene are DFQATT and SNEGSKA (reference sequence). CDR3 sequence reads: CSAATGLGFSGQYF. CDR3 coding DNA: TGCAGTGCAGCAACGGGACTAGGATTCTCCGGGCAGTACTTC.

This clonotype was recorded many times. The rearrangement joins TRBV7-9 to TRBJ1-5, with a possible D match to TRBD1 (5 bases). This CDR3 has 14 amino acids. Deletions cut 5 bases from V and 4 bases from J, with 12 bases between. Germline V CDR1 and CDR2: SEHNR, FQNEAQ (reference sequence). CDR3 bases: TGTGCCAGCAGCGCGATCAGGGATAATCAGCCCCAGCATTTT. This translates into CASSAIRDNQPQHF.

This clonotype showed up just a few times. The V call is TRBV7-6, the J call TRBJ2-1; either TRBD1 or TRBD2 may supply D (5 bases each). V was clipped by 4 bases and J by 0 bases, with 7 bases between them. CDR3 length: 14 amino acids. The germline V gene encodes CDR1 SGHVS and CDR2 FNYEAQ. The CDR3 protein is CASSSGSSYNEQFF. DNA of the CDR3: TGTGCCAGCAGCTCAGGGAGCTCCTACAATGAGCAGTTCTTC.

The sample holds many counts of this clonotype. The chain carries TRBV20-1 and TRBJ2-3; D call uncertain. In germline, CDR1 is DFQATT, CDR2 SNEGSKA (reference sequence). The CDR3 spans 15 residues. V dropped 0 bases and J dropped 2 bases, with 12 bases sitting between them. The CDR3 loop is CSARDVAKVTDTQYF. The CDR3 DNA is TGCAGTGCTAGAGATGTCGCGAAGGTCACAGATACGCAGTATTTT.

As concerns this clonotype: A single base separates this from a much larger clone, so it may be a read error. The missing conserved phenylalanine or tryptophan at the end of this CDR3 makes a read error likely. CDR3 coding DNA: TGTGCCTGGAGGGACAGGGGAAGCAATCAGCCCCAGCATTCT. Translation gives CAWRDRGSNQPQHS. This chain joins TRBV30 and TRBJ1-5; 9 bases agree with TRBD1. This CDR3 contains 14 residues. The germline V gene has CDR1 GTSNPN and CDR2 SVGIG (reference sequence). V shed 3 bases, J shed 1 base, and the junction held 1 base outside the gene matches.

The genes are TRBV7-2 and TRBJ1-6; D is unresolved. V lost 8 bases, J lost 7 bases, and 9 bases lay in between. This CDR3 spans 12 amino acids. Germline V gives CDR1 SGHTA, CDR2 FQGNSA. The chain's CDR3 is CASWPPNSPLHF. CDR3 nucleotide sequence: TGTGCCAGCTGGCCCCCCAATTCACCCCTCCACTTT.

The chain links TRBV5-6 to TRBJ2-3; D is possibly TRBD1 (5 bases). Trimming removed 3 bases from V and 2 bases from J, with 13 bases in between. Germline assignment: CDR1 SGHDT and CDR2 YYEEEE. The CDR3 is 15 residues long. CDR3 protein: CASSSRAGPTDTQYF. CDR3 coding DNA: TGTGCCAGCAGCTCCCGGGCAGGGCCCACAGATACGCAGTATTTT.

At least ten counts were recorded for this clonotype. CDR3 protein: CASSMSSRGATSYTDTQYF. In DNA, the CDR3 is TGTGCCAGTAGTATGTCCTCGCGGGGAGCGACCAGCTACACAGATACGCAGTATTTT. V usage is TRBV19 and J usage is TRBJ2-3; the D gene is possibly TRBD2 (6 bases). CDR1 LNHDA and CDR2 SQIVND come from the germline V gene (reference sequence). The V end was cut by 3 bases, the J end by 2 bases, with 24 bases between. This CDR3 region has 19 residues.

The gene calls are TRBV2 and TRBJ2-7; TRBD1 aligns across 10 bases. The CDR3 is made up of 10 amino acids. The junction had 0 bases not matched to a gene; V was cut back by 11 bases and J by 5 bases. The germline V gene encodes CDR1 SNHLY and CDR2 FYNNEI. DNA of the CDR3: TGTGCCGGGACAGGGGACGAGCAGTACTTC. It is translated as CAGTGDEQYF.

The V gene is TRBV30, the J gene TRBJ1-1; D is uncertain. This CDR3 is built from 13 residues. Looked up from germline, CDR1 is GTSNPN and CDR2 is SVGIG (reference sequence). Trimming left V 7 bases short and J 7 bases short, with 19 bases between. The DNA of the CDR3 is TGTGCCTTCCACCCCAGACATCTCCTTGAAGCTTTCTTT. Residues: CAFHPRHLLEAFF.